The next 13 T cell receptor beta chains were all read from a single sample in a study of blood T cell dynamics during melanoma immunotherapy. Assay: immunoSEQ multiplex PCR; the TCRdb copy retains only in-frame clones and omits some. The data show roughly 10,000 clones, about nine tenths seen once. Time point reported: pre-treatment baseline. This sample comprised blood, obtained from a patient treated with checkpoint blockade. The receptors were gathered from a human donor with melanoma.

V is TRBV7-3 and J is TRBJ2-2; D might be TRBD1 (5 bases). The germline gives CDR1 SGHTA, CDR2 FQGTGA. The CDR3 is made up of 13 amino acids. Between the trimmed V and J ends, which lost 6 bases and 7 bases, there was a span of 12 bases. The chain's CDR3 is CASSSPGNGELFF. CDR3 in DNA: TGTGCCAGCAGTTCACCAGGGAACGGGGAGCTGTTTTTT.

The rearrangement links TRBV7-9 to TRBJ1-4; 7 bases align to TRBD1. Germline assignment: CDR1 SEHNR and CDR2 FQNEAQ (reference sequence). The CDR3 spans 17 residues. Trimming removed 3 bases from V and 0 bases from J; junction bases left unmatched: 7. CDR3 bases: TGTGCCAGCAGCTTTGGGTGGACAGGCCCAACTAATGAAAAACTGTTTTTT. This sequence encodes CASSFGWTGPTNEKLFF.

This clone was counted a few times. The genes are TRBV19 and TRBJ1-5; D is possibly TRBD1 (6 bases). CDR1 and CDR2 from the germline V gene are LNHDA and SQIVND (reference sequence). The V and J ends lost 6 bases and 4 bases respectively, with 13 bases between them. This CDR3 is 14 amino acids long. The CDR3 bases are TGTGCCAGTAGATCCAGACAGGAGAATCAGCCCCAGCATTTT. Translation gives CASRSRQENQPQHF.

V and J are TRBV7-9 and TRBJ2-7; 7 positions agree with TRBD1. Trimming at V came to 5 bases and at J to 2 bases, leaving 9 bases not matched to a gene. The CDR3 loop spans 15 amino acids. The germline gives CDR1 SEHNR, CDR2 FQNEAQ (reference sequence). The CDR3 spells CASSAPGQVTYEQYF. DNA for the CDR3: TGTGCCAGCAGCGCCCCCGGACAGGTTACCTACGAGCAGTACTTC.

DNA for the CDR3: TGTGCCAGTAGCCGCGGACATTCCTACGAGCAGTACTTC. Translating it yields CASSRGHSYEQYF. The chain recombines TRBV19 with TRBJ2-7, with D maybe TRBD1 (5 bases). Germline V gene data show CDR1 as LNHDA and CDR2 as SQIVND (reference sequence). The V and J ends lost 6 bases and 1 base respectively, with 10 bases between them. The CDR3 contains 13 residues.

The rearrangement uses TRBV27 and TRBJ2-1; 7 bases line up with TRBD2. The CDR3 length is 14 residues. V trimming: 2 bases; J trimming: 7 bases; junction bases outside the gene matches: 5. The germline V gene has CDR1 MNHEY and CDR2 SMNVEV (reference sequence). DNA of the CDR3: TGTGCCAGCAGTTTAAGGGCTAGCGGAAATGAGCAGTTCTTC. As protein: CASSLRASGNEQFF.

The gene calls are TRBV7-2 and TRBJ2-5; 10 bases are a match to TRBD1. The V segment lost 4 bases and the J segment 4 bases; nucleotides outside the gene matches: 6. This CDR3 contains 15 residues. Germline CDR1 reads SGHTA; CDR2 reads FQGNSA. The CDR3 reads CASSSGTGARETQYF. CDR3 nucleotides: TGTGCCAGCAGCTCCGGGACAGGGGCTAGAGAGACCCAGTACTTC.

The CDR3 region is CASSVHLGTAAYEQYF. The CDR3 nucleotides read TGTGCCAGCAGCGTACACCTCGGGACTGCGGCCTACGAGCAGTACTTC. The chain is built from TRBV4-2 and TRBJ2-7, with D perhaps TRBD2 (6 bases). V was trimmed by 5 bases and J by 2 bases, leaving 19 bases between them. In germline, CDR1 is LGHNA, CDR2 YNFKEQ. The CDR3 contains 16 residues.

The genes are TRBV14 and TRBJ2-1, with TRBD2 matching over 8 bases. Germline V CDR1 and CDR2: SGHDN, FVKESK. The length of the CDR3 is 15 residues. The V segment lost 5 bases and the J segment 8 bases; nucleotides outside the gene matches: 11. The CDR3 here is CASSYGTRGVDEQFF. CDR3 DNA sequence: TGTGCCAGCAGCTACGGGACTAGGGGCGTCGATGAGCAGTTCTTC.

The chain carries TRBV14 and TRBJ2-5; D is ambiguous. V dropped 6 bases and J dropped 5 bases, with 10 bases sitting between them. The CDR3 is 12 residues long. The V gene's germline CDR1 is SGHDN and CDR2 FVKESK. CDR3 bases: TGTGCCAGCAGGCGCCTAGGGGAGACCCAGTACTTC. Translation: CASRRLGETQYF.

V is TRBV28 and J is TRBJ2-7; D uncertain. V lost 8 bases to trimming and J lost 3 bases, with 11 bases between them. Germline values: CDR1 MDHEN, CDR2 SYDVKM. CDR3 length equals 12 residues. CDR3 nucleotide sequence: TGTGCCAGCCGAGAACACCTCTACGAGCAGTACTTC. This sequence encodes CASREHLYEQYF.

This clone was detected once. The chain couples TRBV7-9 to TRBJ1-5, with a weak D call TRBD1 (5 bases). The CDR3 has 15 residues. V lost 1 base and J 6 bases, leaving 13 bases between the germline ends. Germline V gene data show CDR1 as SEHNR and CDR2 as FQNEAQ (reference sequence). The CDR3 region has the DNA TGTGCCAGCAGCTTAGAAGGGTGGGGGGGTCAGCCCCAGCATTTT. This gives the protein CASSLEGWGGQPQHF.

This chain uses TRBV7-8 with TRBJ2-3; 8 bases match TRBD2. Trimming at V came to 5 bases and at J to 6 bases, leaving 7 bases not matched to a gene. The CDR3 covers 14 residues. Per the germline V gene, CDR1 is SGHVS and CDR2 is FQNEAQ. DNA of the CDR3: TGTGCCAGCAGCCGAGGACTAGCCCCCGATACGCAGTATTTT. Protein: CASSRGLAPDTQYF. The full variable domain, completed using reference TRBV7-8 and TRBJ2-3, is GAGVSQSPRYKVAKRGQDVALRCDPISGHVSLFWYQQALGQGPEFLTYFQNEAQLDKSGLPSDRFFAERPEGSVSTLKIQRTQQEDSAVYLCASSRGLAPDTQYFGPGTRLTVL.